This TCR beta chain was profiled in a study of blood T cell repertoires in COVID-19. Germline CDR1 reads DFQATT; CDR2 reads SNEGSKA (reference sequence). V lost 3 bases and J 4 bases, leaving 12 bases between the germline ends. This CDR3 contains 13 residues. Repertoires were generated with immunoSEQ multiplex PCR, while TCRdb's copy carries only in-frame clones and drops some. The sample contains about 160,000 clones, 80% to 90% of which appear only once. The sample was peripheral blood. V and J are TRBV20-1 and TRBJ1-2; TRBD1 might be the D (5 bases). The clonotype originates from a woman of 80 years or more with acute or convalescent COVID-19. The CDR3 protein is CSASGGGGYGYTF. As DNA, the CDR3 is TGCAGTGCTAGTGGGGGAGGCGGCTATGGCTACACCTTC.